This T cell receptor (beta chain) was sequenced for a study of OX40 agonist ivuxolimab in advanced cancers. Study-level background: The drug used for patients, ivuxolimab, was an agonistic anti-OX40 (CD134) antibody. The patients received ivuxolimab by intravenous route every 2 weeks at 0.01 to 10 mg/kg. Broader study findings: Compared with CD4+, CD8+ T cells on average had more expanded clones.

Trimming stripped 3 bases from V and 12 bases from J, with 11 bases between. This CDR3 spans 12 amino acids. Germline-derived CDR1 and CDR2 are SGHVS and FQNEAQ. As to this clone: What it recognizes is unknown.

The method was immunoSEQ multiplex PCR; TCRdb's version includes in-frame clones alone and lacks a portion of them. Of about 98,000 clones in the sample, approximately 91% were seen once. The rearrangement links TRBV7-8 to TRBJ1-4; no definite D call. Here the sequenced sample was CD4+ or CD8+ T cells sorted from blood, taken in a trial of the OX40 agonist ivuxolimab. This TCR was sampled from an adult with an advanced solid tumor such as melanoma, head and neck, liver or kidney cancer. The CDR3 sequence: CASSFILGELFF. The CDR3 nucleotides read TGTGCCAGCAGCTTTATACTTGGGGAACTGTTTTTT.